The clone carrying this T cell receptor (beta chain) was recorded once. Its target is unknown. The sample comes from a study of T cell responses to AZD1222 COVID-19 vaccine. TCRdb keeps only in-frame clones here, not all; method: immunoSEQ multiplex PCR. The sample carries 150,000 to 200,000 clones, 85% to 90% recorded once. This CDR3 spans 13 amino acids. With 6 bases removed from V and 6 bases from J, the gap between germline ends came to 13 bases. Germline loops: CDR1 LGHNT, CDR2 FRNRAP. Study-wide results and limits: The study reported that nearly half of spike-specific TCRs target unmutated variant regions. With two AZD1222 doses given, Spike-specific TCR breadth and depth both rose. Among AZD1222 vaccinees, only 5 or 6 were seropositive at baseline. Donors, mostly white British, included more females; clonal diversity was possibly underestimated.

The rearrangement links TRBV12-5 to TRBJ2-3; no reliable D call. Sample: peripheral blood, taken on day 0 of AZD1222 vaccination. The source of this sequence is an adult in good health. The CDR3 coding sequence is TGTGCTAGTGGGGGGAACGGAGTCGATACGCAGTATTTT. It translates to CASGGNGVDTQYF. Full variable domain (rest looked up from reference TRBV12-5 and TRBJ2-3): DARVTQTPRHKVTEMGQEVTMRCQPILGHNTVFWYRQTMMQGLELLAYFRNRAPLDDSGMPKDRFSAEMPDATLATLKIQPSEPRDSAVYFCASGGNGVDTQYFGPGTRLTVL.